This section outlines one T cell receptor beta chain sequence together with its context. Its specific antigen is unknown. No per-base quality is available; no much larger clone lies one base away. Separate from the roughly 650-subject first cohort, the validation cohort of 90 to 150 subjects was the group to which the donors belonged. This record comes from a study of cytomegalovirus exposure and HLA in healthy donors (dated by TCRdb to 2015 to 2018). Regarding the study in general: A later analysis indicated that the 120 or so validation repertoires were generated on the platform also employed for the 700 or so repertoires of the first cohort. High-throughput TCR immunosequencing, statistical association of individual TCRs with disease status, and machine learning were combined to predict cytomegalovirus infection status. Along with the approximately 620-subject first cohort, a separate validation cohort of 120 different subjects was used. The aim of the study was to test whether cataloging public T cell receptors could identify signatures of past pathogen exposure.

Libraries came from the immunoSEQ multiplex PCR assay. The original methods were these. To diagnose cytomegalovirus status from the catalog of TCR beta chain sequences, a statistical classification framework was built. TCRdb obtained this table from immuneACCESS and retained in-frame rearrangements with V and J assigned. These tables miss some clones; where compared with another copy, unresolved V genes account for less than half of the shortfall, and the remainder is unexplained. That table furnishes V, J and clone size, whereas the DNA furnished D and trimming. This sample has 66,000 or so clones in its table, and approximately 97% of those were observed once. 1.5% to 2% of the sample goes to the ten largest clones. The germline V and J ends show losses of 2 bases and 2 bases respectively, and no gene match explains 2 bases of the junction. The CDR3 spans 14 residues, from the cysteine through the phenylalanine. Only CDR3 DNA is held: 42 bases, read in frame from base 1. Reading the germline V gene (reference sequence) gives CDR1 GTSNPN and CDR2 SVGIG.

Overall results and qualifications from the work: A later analysis lacked HLA typing for the validation cohort, so it scored co-occurrence in that cohort across all 110 or so repertoires. Most TCR sequences were observed very rarely across donors, whereas some public TCRs were present in many individuals. Cytomegalovirus status was reported to be diagnosed by the classifier with high specificity and sensitivity in both the original and validation cohorts. In vitro tests confirmed that a few of the cytomegalovirus-associated TCR beta chains recognize cytomegalovirus antigens. Of the cluster scores, roughly 95% were above 0 in a later analysis, which found that TCRs clustered in the first cohort also tended to co-occur in the 90 to 150 validation repertoires. The authors suggested that the approach could potentially be extended to other disease states and immunological phenotypes. The study listed 150 to 200 TCR beta chains as associated with cytomegalovirus.

The sequence is built from TRBV30 and TRBJ2-7, with 11 bases in between that match TRBD1. The TCR was taken from a woman aged 18-35 years in good health and CMV-seropositive. The material sequenced was PBMCs. The sequenced DNA is TGTGCCTGGAGTCCGGGACAGGGGGCCTACGAGCAGTACTTC. Its amino acids are CAWSPGQGAYEQYF.